These 27 T cell receptor beta chains originate from one sample sequenced in a study of T cells after somatic rescue of genetic block. Profiled with immunoSEQ multiplex PCR; TCRdb holds only in-frame clones, not every one. The data contain about 120,000 clones, approximately 90% of them singletons. Sequencing was done on a sample of peripheral blood mononuclear cells (PBMCs). Receptors were obtained from a woman between 18 and 29 years old.

CDR3 loop: CASSYGNNPALRGYTF. CDR3 nucleotides: TGTGCCAGCAGTTACGGCAACAACCCCGCTCTGAGGGGCTACACCTTC. V gene TRBV6-5 combines with J gene TRBJ1-2; D remains unclear. V shed 2 bases and J shed 8 bases, with 21 bases lying between them. Germline V gives CDR1 MNHEY, CDR2 SVGAGI. The CDR3 contains 16 residues.

V is TRBV7-9 and J is TRBJ2-3, with D hard to call. V shed 5 bases and J shed 2 bases, with 2 bases lying between them. The CDR3 extends over 11 amino acids. From germline, CDR1 is SEHNR and CDR2 FQNEAQ (reference sequence). CDR3 region: CASSLTDTQYF. In DNA, the CDR3 is TGTGCCAGCAGCCTCACAGATACGCAGTATTTT.

The J gene is TRBJ1-5, the V gene TRBV19; no reliable D call. Between the trimmed V and J ends, which lost 3 bases and 5 bases, there was a span of 8 bases. Germline V lookup: CDR1 LNHDA, CDR2 SQIVND (reference sequence). This CDR3 has 13 amino acids. The CDR3, as DNA: TGTGCCAGTAGTATCTGGAGGGATCAGCCCCAGCATTTT. This translates into CASSIWRDQPQHF.

This chain joins TRBV27 and TRBJ1-3; D is unresolved. There are 13 residues in the CDR3. In germline, CDR1 is MNHEY, CDR2 SMNVEV (reference sequence). V was clipped by 4 bases and J by 0 bases, with 4 bases between them. In DNA, the CDR3 is TGTGCCAGCAGTTCGGTCTCTGGAAACACCATATATTTT. Translated: CASSSVSGNTIYF.

A remark on this clone: Mismatch with germline at one junction end may stem from a read error. The rearrangement uses TRBV5-6 and TRBJ1-2, with 7 bases lining up with TRBD1. CDR3 length: 14 residues. Germline CDR1 reads SGHDT; CDR2 reads YYEEEE. The CDR3 region is CTSRSRDSTYGYTF. For the CDR3, the DNA is TGTACCAGCAGGTCCCGGGACAGCACCTATGGCTACACCTTC.

The J gene is TRBJ2-2, the V gene TRBV9, with 7 nucleotides matching TRBD1. J gave up 8 bases and V 5 bases, and 12 bases lay outside the gene matches. The CDR3 is made up of 15 amino acids. Germline CDR1 reads SGDLS; CDR2 reads YYNGEE. This CDR3 is CASSPRQGPLGELFF. In nucleotides, the CDR3 is TGTGCCAGCAGTCCCCGACAGGGCCCCCTTGGGGAGCTGTTTTTT.

The chain carries TRBV7-9 and TRBJ2-5, with 11 bases identical to TRBD2. There are 15 residues in the CDR3. Germline loops: CDR1 SEHNR, CDR2 FQNEAQ (reference sequence). V dropped 5 bases and J dropped 5; count of bases not matched to a gene: 7. The CDR3 reads CASSPRLAGSETQYF. The CDR3 nucleotides read TGTGCCAGCAGCCCAAGACTAGCGGGGAGTGAGACCCAGTACTTC.

This clone was recorded only once. This chain joins TRBV19 and TRBJ2-3; TRBD2 matches at 7 bases. The CDR3 is 17 amino acids. The V gene's germline CDR1 is LNHDA and CDR2 SQIVND (reference sequence). Trimming took 6 bases from V and 1 from J; bases not matched to a gene: 13. DNA of the CDR3: TGTGCCAGTAGCTCCAGGTTGAGGGAGGGAGGCACAGATACGCAGTATTTT. Encoded protein: CASSSRLREGGTDTQYF.

The chain uses TRBV4-3 and TRBJ1-1; D gene unclear. V was pared by 0 bases and J by 1 base, with 18 bases between. This CDR3 is 18 amino acids long. Germline V lookup: CDR1 LGHNA, CDR2 YSLEER. The CDR3 region has the DNA TGCGCCAGCAGCCAAGAAAGAGGGCAGGTTCTCAGGAACACTGAAGCTTTCTTT. It codes for CASSQERGQVLRNTEAFF.

CDR3 sequence (DNA): TGTGCCAGCAGCCCCCGCATAGGGCTCCGTTTGGGTGAAAAAGAGACCCAGTACTTC. It yields the protein CASSPRIGLRLGEKETQYF. The V and J genes are TRBV7-9 and TRBJ2-5; D remains ambiguous. Between the trimmed V and J ends, which lost 5 bases and 3 bases, there was a span of 28 bases. The CDR3 is 19 amino acids. Looked up from germline, CDR1 is SEHNR and CDR2 is FQNEAQ (reference sequence).

The chain couples TRBV19 to TRBJ1-1; 7 bases map to TRBD1. Germline V CDR1 and CDR2: LNHDA, SQIVND (reference sequence). V lost 7 bases to trimming and J lost 4 bases; unmatched junction nucleotides: 15. This CDR3 comprises 16 residues. The CDR3 spells CASTPDRAYEGTEAFF. Written as DNA, the CDR3 is TGTGCCAGTACCCCAGACAGGGCGTACGAGGGCACTGAAGCTTTCTTT.

V is TRBV7-9 and J is TRBJ1-2, with D possibly TRBD1 on 5 matching bases. Germline-derived CDR1 and CDR2 are SEHNR and FQNEAQ (reference sequence). The CDR3 sequence is 11 residues long. Trimming took off 4 bases at V and 8 bases at J, with 8 bases between the two ends. CDR3 amino acids: CASSSGRGYTF. DNA for the CDR3: TGTGCCAGCAGCTCGGGACGAGGCTACACCTTC.

The CDR3 DNA reads TGTGCCAGCAGCTCTCCCGGGGCCACCACAGATACGCAGTATTTT. Amino acid sequence: CASSSPGATTDTQYF. The V and J genes are TRBV9 and TRBJ2-3; D tentatively reads TRBD1 or TRBD2 (5 bases each). The V end lost 4 bases, the J end lost 2 bases, and 14 bases lay between the germline ends. Germline V gene data show CDR1 as SGDLS and CDR2 as YYNGEE. This CDR3 is 15 amino acids long.

This clone showed up just once. This chain connects TRBV1 to TRBJ2-7; TRBD2 reflects the table's D call only, with no check against the DNA. TRBV1 constitutes a pseudogene. The CDR3 is made up of 18 amino acids. CDR3 bases: TGCACCAGCAGCCAAGATAGTCCGACTAGCGGAGTTTCCTACGAGCAGTACTTC. This encodes CTSSQDSPTSGVSYEQYF.

Only one count was recorded for this clone. J is TRBJ1-1 and V is TRBV9, with D uncertain. Germline CDR1 and CDR2: SGDLS and YYNGEE. The CDR3 length is 14 residues. The V gene lost 2 bases and the J gene lost 4 bases, with 12 bases spanning the gap. The CDR3 is CASSVGMRGTEAFF. The CDR3 DNA reads as TGTGCCAGCAGCGTTGGGATGAGAGGCACTGAAGCTTTCTTT. Full variable domain (remainder filled in from reference TRBV9 and TRBJ1-1): DSGVTQTPKHLITATGQRVTLRCSPRSGDLSVYWYQQSLDQGLQFLIQYYNGEERAKGNILERFSAQQFPDLHSELNLSSLELGDSALYFCASSVGMRGTEAFFGQGTRLTVV.

The rearrangement links TRBV4-2 to TRBJ2-5; 7 bases fit TRBD1. The germline gives CDR1 LGHNA, CDR2 YNFKEQ. V dropped 4 bases and J dropped 2; count of bases not matched to a gene: 10. This CDR3 has 16 amino acids. As DNA, the CDR3 is TGTGCCAGCAGCCCCCGGGGAGAGGGGGCTCAAGAGACCCAGTACTTC. As protein: CASSPRGEGAQETQYF.

V and J are TRBV2 and TRBJ1-6, with 9 bases that match TRBD1. The CDR3 runs to 14 residues. Germline V gene lookup returns CDR1 SNHLY and CDR2 FYNNEI. V trimming: 6 bases; J trimming: 8 bases; junction bases outside the gene matches: 5. The CDR3 loop is CASSMDRGYSPLHF. The CDR3 coding sequence is TGTGCCAGCAGCATGGACAGGGGTTATTCACCCCTCCACTTT.

The chain is built from TRBV9 and TRBJ2-7, with D maybe TRBD1 (6 bases). The length of the CDR3 is 15 residues. Trimming took 0 bases from V and 5 from J, leaving 15 bases between them. Germline V gene lookup returns CDR1 SGDLS and CDR2 YYNGEE. The CDR3 DNA reads TGTGCCAGCAGCGTAGATGGTAACAGGGTAAACGAGCAGTACTTC. Its translation: CASSVDGNRVNEQYF.

The chain employs TRBV9 and TRBJ2-3; 7 bases agree with TRBD1. Germline-derived CDR1 and CDR2 are SGDLS and YYNGEE. There are 16 residues in the CDR3. After removal of 4 bases from V and 2 bases from J, the junction contained 10 bases not matched to a gene. CDR3 DNA sequence: TGTGCCAGCAGCTTCACAACAGGGGCGGACACAGATACGCAGTATTTT. This sequence encodes CASSFTTGADTDTQYF.

The chain joins TRBV14 to TRBJ2-5; D tentatively reads TRBD1 or TRBD2 (5 bases each). In germline, CDR1 is SGHDN, CDR2 FVKESK. The V end was cut by 0 bases, the J end by 2 bases, with 16 bases between. The CDR3 is 17 amino acids. CDR3 sequence reads: CASSQDPPKWGQETQYF. CDR3 sequence (DNA): TGTGCCAGCAGCCAAGATCCCCCGAAGTGGGGGCAAGAGACCCAGTACTTC.

CDR3 DNA: TGTGCCAGCAGCGTGGGGACTAGCGCCCCCCGAGGGGCCCAGTACTTC. Amino acids: CASSVGTSAPRGAQYF. The J gene is TRBJ2-5, the V gene TRBV9, with TRBD2 matching over 10 bases. Germline lookup yields CDR1 SGDLS and CDR2 YYNGEE. V was clipped by 2 bases and J by 9 bases; unmatched bases: 13. CDR3 length equals 16 residues.

This rearrangement joins TRBV20-1 to TRBJ1-4; the match to TRBD1 covers 8 bases. With V trimmed by 6 bases and J by 10 bases, 4 bases remained unmatched. The CDR3 contains 11 residues. Germline CDR1 and CDR2: DFQATT and SNEGSKA (reference sequence). The CDR3 DNA is TGCAGTGCCAGAACAGGGGGAAAACTGTTTTTT. This codes for CSARTGGKLFF.

This clone was picked up one time. V gene TRBV19 combines with J gene TRBJ2-2; TRBD1 matches at 7 bases. CDR1 is LNHDA, CDR2 SQIVND, per germline (reference sequence). The CDR3 is 15 amino acids. V trimming: 6 bases; J trimming: 7 bases; junction bases outside the gene matches: 11. The CDR3 DNA sequence: TGTGCCAGTAGACCCCCCCACAGGGGAAACGGGGAGCTGTTTTTT. As protein: CASRPPHRGNGELFF.

The chain links TRBV9 to TRBJ1-6; no clear D. Germline assignment: CDR1 SGDLS and CDR2 YYNGEE. The ends were cut back, 7 bases at V and 9 bases at J, with 14 bases in the middle. The CDR3 spans 13 residues. The CDR3 loop reads CASGMGAGSPLHF. In DNA form, the CDR3 reads TGTGCCAGCGGGATGGGTGCGGGTTCACCCCTCCACTTT.

V is TRBV5-1 and J is TRBJ1-4; 7 nucleotides align to TRBD1. CDR1 is SGHRS and CDR2 is YFSETQ in the germline V gene. The CDR3 sequence is 15 residues long. Trimming took 4 bases from V and 3 from J; bases not matched to a gene: 6. In nucleotides, the CDR3 is TGCGCCAGCAGCCCAACAGGGGCTCCTAATGAAAAACTGTTTTTT. Its translation: CASSPTGAPNEKLFF. Full variable domain (missing parts from reference TRBV5-1 and TRBJ1-4): KAGVTQTPRYLIKTRGQQVTLSCSPISGHRSVSWYQQTPGQGLQFLFEYFSETQRNKGNFPGRFSGRQFSNSRSEMNVSTLELGDSALYLCASSPTGAPNEKLFFGSGTQLSVL.

V usage is TRBV7-9 and J usage is TRBJ1-4; tentatively, D is TRBD1 (6 bases). Germline lookup yields CDR1 SEHNR and CDR2 FQNEAQ (reference sequence). The ends were cut back, 1 base at V and 6 bases at J, with 12 bases in the middle. CDR3 length equals 15 residues. CDR3 DNA sequence: TGTGCCAGCAGCTTAGTTGGGGGCGCCGATGAAAAACTGTTTTTT. It encodes CASSLVGGADEKLFF.

This chain uses TRBV7-2 with TRBJ2-3; 8 nucleotides line up with TRBD2. Germline V lookup: CDR1 SGHTA, CDR2 FQGNSA. This CDR3 is 15 amino acids long. The J segment lost 1 base and the V segment lost 4 bases, leaving 4 bases of the junction unmatched. The CDR3 DNA sequence: TGTGCCAGCAGCTCCCAAGCGGGGGGCACAGATACGCAGTATTTT. Its protein is CASSSQAGGTDTQYF.